A selection of T cell receptor beta chains follows, all from one sample in a study of cytomegalovirus exposure and HLA in healthy donors. TCRdb's table, derived via immunoSEQ multiplex PCR, lists solely in-frame clones and lacks some. The sample contains under 150,000 clones, around three fifths of which appear only once. Sequenced sample: PBMCs. The receptor source for this set is a woman aged 35 to 49 in good health and CMV-seronegative. Each CDR3 is given with its conserved first and last residue. The order of the fields is D gene, clone size, CDR3 length, J gene, V gene, CDR3 protein, CDR3 DNA. D genes are given only for firm matches. Part of the rows lack a size; the others show once, few, many or a class for expanded clones.

d_call: TRBD1
clone_size: once
cdr3_length: 15
j_call: TRBJ1-6
v_call: TRBV28
cdr3_aa: CASSSGQGVYSPLHF
cdr3_nt: TGTGCCAGCAGTTCGGGACAGGGGGTGTATTCACCCCTCCACTTT

d_call: TRBD1
clone_size: NA
cdr3_length: 14
j_call: TRBJ2-7
v_call: TRBV11-1
cdr3_aa: CASSYFRTGSEQYF
cdr3_nt: TGTGCCAGCAGTTATTTTAGGACAGGCAGCGAGCAGTACTTC

d_call: NA
clone_size: NA
cdr3_length: 16
j_call: TRBJ1-1
v_call: TRBV7-8
cdr3_aa: CASSLAETALNTEAFF
cdr3_nt: TGTGCCAGCAGCTTAGCGGAGACCGCATTGAACACTGAAGCTTTCTTT

d_call: NA
clone_size: NA
cdr3_length: 15
j_call: TRBJ2-7
v_call: TRBV6-5
cdr3_aa: CASSNRGGISYEQYF
cdr3_nt: TGTGCCAGCAGTAACAGGGGGGGAATCTCCTACGAGCAGTACTTC

d_call: NA
clone_size: NA
cdr3_length: 13
j_call: TRBJ1-2
v_call: TRBV11-2
cdr3_aa: CASSLGLRYGYTF
cdr3_nt: TGTGCCAGCAGCTTAGGACTTAGATATGGCTACACCTTC

d_call: TRBD2
clone_size: few
cdr3_length: 15
j_call: TRBJ2-1
v_call: TRBV10-3
cdr3_aa: CAIRASGGKHNEQFF
cdr3_nt: TGTGCCATCAGGGCTAGCGGGGGGAAACACAATGAGCAGTTCTTC

d_call: TRBD1
clone_size: NA
cdr3_length: 15
j_call: TRBJ2-7
v_call: TRBV4-1
cdr3_aa: CASSPGGTGGYEQYF
cdr3_nt: TGCGCCAGCAGCCCGGGGGGGACAGGGGGCTACGAGCAGTACTTC

d_call: TRBD1
clone_size: few
cdr3_length: 14
j_call: TRBJ1-5
v_call: TRBV7-9
cdr3_aa: CASSLGAGGQPQHF
cdr3_nt: TGTGCCAGCAGCTTAGGAGCAGGGGGTCAGCCCCAGCATTTT

d_call: TRBD1
clone_size: NA
cdr3_length: 14
j_call: TRBJ1-6
v_call: TRBV2
cdr3_aa: CASSEEQGHSPLHF
cdr3_nt: TGTGCCAGCAGTGAAGAACAGGGGCACTCACCCCTCCACTTT

d_call: NA
clone_size: NA
cdr3_length: 15
j_call: TRBJ2-7
v_call: TRBV9
cdr3_aa: CASSAAGAFTYEQYF
cdr3_nt: TGTGCCAGCAGCGCGGCAGGGGCGTTCACCTACGAGCAGTACTTC

d_call: NA
clone_size: NA
cdr3_length: 14
j_call: TRBJ1-1
v_call: TRBV15
cdr3_aa: CATSRDIMNTEAFF
cdr3_nt: TGTGCCACCAGCAGAGATATAATGAACACTGAAGCTTTCTTT

d_call: TRBD1
clone_size: NA
cdr3_length: 16
j_call: TRBJ2-1
v_call: TRBV29-1
cdr3_aa: CSVEDLGTGIYNEQFF
cdr3_nt: TGCAGCGTTGAAGATCTCGGGACAGGGATCTACAATGAGCAGTTCTTC

d_call: TRBD1
clone_size: few
cdr3_length: 13
j_call: TRBJ2-5
v_call: TRBV7-9
cdr3_aa: CASSNRGGETQYF
cdr3_nt: TGTGCCAGCAGCAACAGGGGCGGCGAGACCCAGTACTTC

d_call: NA
clone_size: NA
cdr3_length: 13
j_call: TRBJ2-2
v_call: TRBV7-2
cdr3_aa: CASSLGAARELFF
cdr3_nt: TGTGCCAGCAGCTTAGGGGCAGCCCGGGAGCTGTTTTTT

d_call: TRBD1
clone_size: NA
cdr3_length: 14
j_call: TRBJ1-1
v_call: TRBV7-3
cdr3_aa: CASSPDRRNTEAFF
cdr3_nt: TGTGCCAGCAGCCCGGACAGGAGGAACACTGAAGCTTTCTTT

d_call: TRBD1
clone_size: NA
cdr3_length: 16
j_call: TRBJ2-7
v_call: TRBV27
cdr3_aa: CASRPLLRDRACEQYF
cdr3_nt: TGTGCCAGCAGACCCCTACTCCGGGACAGGGCCTGCGAGCAGTACTTC

d_call: TRBD1
clone_size: NA
cdr3_length: 13
j_call: TRBJ1-6
v_call: TRBV30
cdr3_aa: CASMGQTSAPLHF
cdr3_nt: TGTGCCTCCATGGGACAGACTTCGGCGCCCCTCCACTTT

d_call: NA
clone_size: NA
cdr3_length: 16
j_call: TRBJ1-4
v_call: TRBV14
cdr3_aa: CASSQVSSRRDEKLFF
cdr3_nt: TGTGCCAGCAGCCAAGTGTCTTCCAGGAGGGATGAAAAACTGTTTTTT

d_call: TRBD2
clone_size: NA
cdr3_length: 19
j_call: TRBJ2-3
v_call: TRBV11-1
cdr3_aa: CASSPGGTSGAGGTDTRYF
cdr3_nt: TGTGCCAGCAGCCCAGGAGGGACTAGCGGGGCGGGGGGCACAGATACGCGGTATTTT

d_call: TRBD2
clone_size: few
cdr3_length: 17
j_call: TRBJ2-1
v_call: TRBV9
cdr3_aa: CASSVGLADFSYNEQFF
cdr3_nt: TGTGCCAGCAGCGTTGGACTAGCGGACTTCTCCTACAATGAGCAGTTCTTC

d_call: TRBD1
clone_size: few
cdr3_length: 15
j_call: TRBJ2-7
v_call: TRBV28
cdr3_aa: CASSTSWDSSYEQYF
cdr3_nt: TGTGCCAGCAGTACCTCCTGGGACAGTTCCTACGAGCAGTACTTC

d_call: NA
clone_size: NA
cdr3_length: 15
j_call: TRBJ2-1
v_call: TRBV30
cdr3_aa: CAWTRIGSSYNEQFF
cdr3_nt: TGTGCCTGGACCCGAATTGGGAGCTCCTACAATGAGCAGTTCTTC

d_call: TRBD1
clone_size: NA
cdr3_length: 15
j_call: TRBJ1-1
v_call: TRBV6-1
cdr3_aa: CASSDAGTGNTEAFF
cdr3_nt: TGTGCCAGCAGTGATGCCGGGACAGGGAACACTGAAGCTTTCTTT

d_call: TRBD2
clone_size: NA
cdr3_length: 17
j_call: TRBJ2-5
v_call: TRBV11-2
cdr3_aa: CASSHIRGLAARETQYF
cdr3_nt: TGTGCCAGCAGCCATATCCGGGGACTAGCGGCCAGAGAGACCCAGTACTTC

d_call: NA
clone_size: NA
cdr3_length: 16
j_call: TRBJ1-4
v_call: TRBV6-1
cdr3_aa: CASSGRQGATNEKLFF
cdr3_nt: TGTGCCAGCAGTGGCCGGCAGGGCGCAACTAATGAAAAACTGTTTTTT

d_call: NA
clone_size: once
cdr3_length: 13
j_call: TRBJ1-2
v_call: TRBV18
cdr3_aa: CASSPDSNYGYTF
cdr3_nt: TGTGCCAGCTCACCCGACAGTAACTATGGCTACACCTTC

d_call: NA
clone_size: NA
cdr3_length: 14
j_call: TRBJ2-5
v_call: TRBV28
cdr3_aa: CASSLAGTAETQYF
cdr3_nt: TGTGCCAGCAGTTTAGCGGGGACGGCGGAGACCCAGTACTTC

d_call: TRBD1
clone_size: NA
cdr3_length: 14
j_call: TRBJ2-7
v_call: TRBV5-1
cdr3_aa: CASSYGQGPYEQYF
cdr3_nt: TGCGCCAGCAGCTACGGACAGGGACCCTACGAGCAGTACTTC

d_call: NA
clone_size: NA
cdr3_length: 14
j_call: TRBJ1-1
v_call: TRBV7-9
cdr3_aa: CASSRGVPNTEAFF
cdr3_nt: TGTGCCAGCAGCCGGGGGGTCCCGAACACTGAAGCTTTCTTT

d_call: NA
clone_size: NA
cdr3_length: 13
j_call: TRBJ2-2
v_call: TRBV11-1
cdr3_aa: CASRAHREGELFF
cdr3_nt: TGTGCCAGCAGAGCCCACAGGGAGGGGGAGCTGTTTTTT

d_call: NA
clone_size: NA
cdr3_length: 18
j_call: TRBJ2-1
v_call: TRBV4-2
cdr3_aa: CASSQDGAGAPRSNEQFF
cdr3_nt: TGTGCCAGCAGCCAAGACGGGGCGGGGGCTCCAAGGAGTAATGAGCAGTTCTTC

d_call: NA
clone_size: few
cdr3_length: 18
j_call: TRBJ1-1
v_call: TRBV4-1
cdr3_aa: CASSQDGRITGKRTEAFF
cdr3_nt: TGCGCCAGCAGCCAGGATGGAAGGATTACAGGGAAAAGGACTGAAGCTTTCTTT

d_call: NA
clone_size: NA
cdr3_length: 15
j_call: TRBJ2-1
v_call: TRBV5-1
cdr3_aa: CASSLGFRGYQEQFF
cdr3_nt: TGCGCCAGCAGCTTGGGATTCCGGGGGTACCAAGAGCAGTTCTTC

d_call: NA
clone_size: once
cdr3_length: 16
j_call: TRBJ1-6
v_call: TRBV7-2
cdr3_aa: CASSLNSGGINSPLHF
cdr3_nt: TGTGCCAGCAGCTTGAATAGCGGAGGGATCAATTCACCCCTCCACTTT

d_call: NA
clone_size: NA
cdr3_length: 15
j_call: TRBJ2-7
v_call: TRBV7-6
cdr3_aa: CASNPGSAMSYEQYF
cdr3_nt: TGTGCCAGCAATCCGGGGAGCGCTATGTCCTACGAGCAGTACTTC

d_call: TRBD2
clone_size: NA
cdr3_length: 18
j_call: TRBJ2-1
v_call: TRBV4-1
cdr3_aa: CASSQSRTSGDNYNEQFF
cdr3_nt: TGCGCCAGCAGCCAATCACGGACTAGCGGGGACAATTACAATGAGCAGTTCTTC

d_call: NA
clone_size: few
cdr3_length: 11
j_call: TRBJ1-4
v_call: TRBV5-6
cdr3_aa: CASSFGEKLFF
cdr3_nt: TGTGCCAGCAGCTTCGGGGAAAAACTGTTTTTT

d_call: TRBD1
clone_size: few
cdr3_length: 16
j_call: TRBJ2-2
v_call: TRBV10-1
cdr3_aa: CASSEPQGQGAGELFF
cdr3_nt: TGCGCCAGCAGTGAGCCTCAGGGACAGGGGGCCGGGGAGCTGTTTTTT

d_call: NA
clone_size: NA
cdr3_length: 15
j_call: TRBJ1-1
v_call: TRBV6-5
cdr3_aa: CASSYSGVMSTEAFF
cdr3_nt: TGTGCCAGCAGTTATTCGGGGGTTATGAGCACTGAAGCTTTCTTT

d_call: NA
clone_size: NA
cdr3_length: 18
j_call: TRBJ2-3
v_call: TRBV5-6
cdr3_aa: CASSLVLSGSASTDTQYF
cdr3_nt: TGTGCCAGCAGCTTGGTTTTGTCGGGTAGCGCGAGCACAGATACGCAGTATTTT

d_call: TRBD2
clone_size: NA
cdr3_length: 14
j_call: TRBJ2-3
v_call: TRBV27
cdr3_aa: CASKPGLATDTQYF
cdr3_nt: TGTGCCTCTAAGCCGGGACTAGCGACAGATACGCAGTATTTT

d_call: NA
clone_size: NA
cdr3_length: 17
j_call: TRBJ2-1
v_call: TRBV4-3
cdr3_aa: CASSQVGGGGSYNEQFF
cdr3_nt: TGCGCCAGCAGCCAAGTTGGGGGGGGCGGTTCCTACAATGAGCAGTTCTTC

d_call: NA
clone_size: NA
cdr3_length: 13
j_call: TRBJ1-1
v_call: TRBV6-1
cdr3_aa: CASSGDGNTEAFF
cdr3_nt: TGTGCCAGCAGCGGAGACGGGAACACTGAAGCTTTCTTT

d_call: TRBD2
clone_size: NA
cdr3_length: 14
j_call: TRBJ2-7
v_call: TRBV13
cdr3_aa: CASSSGLVEYEQYF
cdr3_nt: TGTGCCAGCAGCTCGGGACTAGTTGAATACGAGCAGTACTTC

d_call: NA
clone_size: few
cdr3_length: 16
j_call: TRBJ1-1
v_call: TRBV9
cdr3_aa: CASRSGPGRGNTEAFF
cdr3_nt: TGTGCCAGCCGCTCCGGGCCAGGGAGGGGGAACACTGAAGCTTTCTTT

d_call: TRBD1
clone_size: few
cdr3_length: 13
j_call: TRBJ1-2
v_call: TRBV28
cdr3_aa: CASSHDRGLGYTF
cdr3_nt: TGTGCCAGCAGTCATGACAGGGGGCTCGGCTACACCTTC

d_call: NA
clone_size: few
cdr3_length: 15
j_call: TRBJ1-5
v_call: TRBV28
cdr3_aa: CASSFGALSDQPQHF
cdr3_nt: TGTGCCAGCAGTTTTGGGGCCCTCAGTGATCAGCCCCAGCATTTT

d_call: TRBD2
clone_size: NA
cdr3_length: 17
j_call: TRBJ2-5
v_call: TRBV5-1
cdr3_aa: CASSLGGTSGGLSPQYF
cdr3_nt: TGCGCCAGCAGCTTGGGGGGGACTAGCGGGGGCCTATCCCCCCAGTACTTC

d_call: NA
clone_size: NA
cdr3_length: 15
j_call: TRBJ2-1
v_call: TRBV28
cdr3_aa: CASRVGGITYNEQFF
cdr3_nt: TGTGCCAGCAGGGTGGGGGGTATTACTTACAATGAGCAGTTCTTC

d_call: TRBD1
clone_size: NA
cdr3_length: 15
j_call: TRBJ1-2
v_call: TRBV9
cdr3_aa: CASSVGGQGHYGYTF
cdr3_nt: TGTGCCAGCAGCGTGGGGGGACAGGGTCACTATGGCTACACCTTC